This T cell receptor beta chain was sequenced during a study of cytomegalovirus exposure and HLA in healthy donors. As for the study in general: Falling in the Caucasian-associated ancestry cluster were 80% to 90% of 300 to 500 genotyped donors. Notes on the study in general: Investigators reported 150 to 200 TCR beta chains as tied to cytomegalovirus. For TCR beta chains, V- and J-gene trimming was later linked to a missense DCLRE1C variant.

At sampling all donors were nominally healthy, likely with unrecorded immune exposures. Of note for this clone: Its antigen remains unknown.

The PCR contained 60 Vbeta and 13 Jbeta primers. Using immunoSEQ multiplex PCR, the repertoire was profiled, and TCRdb retains in-frame clones only, with some absent. This table has approximately 190,000 clones, about nine tenths appearing once. This receptor was identified in a man aged 25-45 years in good health and CMV-seronegative. What was sequenced was PBMCs.

CDR3 protein: CASSLGRQWDTDTQYF. Written as DNA, the CDR3 is TGTGCCAGCAGCTTAGGGCGACAGTGGGACACAGATACGCAGTATTTT. The chain recombines TRBV7-9 with TRBJ2-3; tentatively, D is TRBD1 (5 bases). The germline V gene has CDR1 SEHNR and CDR2 FQNEAQ (reference sequence). Trimming cost V 1 base and J 2 bases, with 13 bases left between them. This CDR3 comprises 16 residues.